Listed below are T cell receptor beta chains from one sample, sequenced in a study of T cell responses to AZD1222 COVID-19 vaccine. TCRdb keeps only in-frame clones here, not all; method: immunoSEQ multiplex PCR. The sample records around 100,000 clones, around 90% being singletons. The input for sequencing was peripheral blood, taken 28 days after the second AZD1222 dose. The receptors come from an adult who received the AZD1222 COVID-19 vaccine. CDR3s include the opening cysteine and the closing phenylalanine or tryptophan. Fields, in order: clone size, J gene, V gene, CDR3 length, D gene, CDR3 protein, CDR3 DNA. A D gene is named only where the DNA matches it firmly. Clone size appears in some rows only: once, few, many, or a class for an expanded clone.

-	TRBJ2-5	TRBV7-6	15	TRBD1	CASSLVVGQEETQYF	TGTGCCAGCAGCTTAGTGGTGGGACAGGAAGAGACCCAGTACTTC
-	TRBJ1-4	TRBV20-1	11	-	CSARLNEKLFF	TGCAGTGCTAGGTTAAATGAAAAACTGTTTTTT
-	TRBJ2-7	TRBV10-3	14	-	CAISDQGSSYEQYF	TGTGCCATCAGTGACCAGGGGAGCTCCTACGAGCAGTACTTC
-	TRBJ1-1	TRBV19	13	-	CASSRQMNTEAFF	TGTGCCAGTAGTCGGCAAATGAACACTGAAGCTTTCTTT
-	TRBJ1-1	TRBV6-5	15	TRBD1	CAGSTGGMTTAEAFF	TGTGCCGGCTCCACAGGGGGGATGACAACGGCTGAAGCTTTCTTT
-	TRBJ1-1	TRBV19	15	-	CASSTRASGNTEAFF	TGTGCCAGTAGTACCCGGGCCTCAGGGAACACTGAAGCTTTCTTT
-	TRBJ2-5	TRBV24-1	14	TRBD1	CATARQGIQETQYF	TGTGCCACCGCCCGACAGGGCATCCAGGAGACCCAGTACTTC
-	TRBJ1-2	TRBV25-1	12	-	CASSEHKDGYTF	TGTGCCAGCAGTGAACATAAGGATGGCTACACCTTC
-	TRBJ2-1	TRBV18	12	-	CASSLSGGEQFF	TGTGCCAGCTCACTTTCAGGAGGTGAGCAGTTCTTC
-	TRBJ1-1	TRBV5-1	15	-	CASSFGQPTNTEAFF	TGCGCCAGCAGCTTTGGACAGCCTACAAACACTGAAGCTTTCTTT
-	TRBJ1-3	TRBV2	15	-	CASSVLRISGNTIYF	TGTGCCAGCAGTGTATTGAGGATTTCTGGAAACACCATATATTTT
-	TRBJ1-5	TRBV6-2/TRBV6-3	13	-	CASSYNRYQPQHF	TGTGCCAGCAGTTACAACAGGTATCAGCCCCAGCATTTT
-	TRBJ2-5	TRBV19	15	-	CASRPDGRAQETQYF	TGTGCCAGTAGGCCCGATGGCAGGGCCCAAGAGACCCAGTACTTC
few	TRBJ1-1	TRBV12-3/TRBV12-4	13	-	CASRTRTMTEAFF	TGTGCCAGCAGGACACGTACGATGACTGAAGCTTTCTTT
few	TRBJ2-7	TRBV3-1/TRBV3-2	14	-	CASSREGGVSEQYF	TGTGCCAGCAGCCGCGAAGGGGGGGTAAGCGAGCAGTACTTC
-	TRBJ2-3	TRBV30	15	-	CAWSAGRGQADTQYF	TGTGCCTGGAGTGCGGGGAGGGGGCAAGCAGATACGCAGTATTTT
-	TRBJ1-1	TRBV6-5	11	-	CASIGNTEAFF	TGTGCCAGCATAGGGAACACTGAAGCTTTCTTT
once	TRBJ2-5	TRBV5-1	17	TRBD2	CASSLGGLAGDLETQYF	TGCGCCAGCAGCTTGGGAGGACTAGCGGGAGACTTAGAGACCCAGTACTTC
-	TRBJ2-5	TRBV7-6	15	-	CASSLAQQGQETQYF	TGTGCCAGCAGCTTAGCCCAGCAGGGCCAAGAGACCCAGTACTTC
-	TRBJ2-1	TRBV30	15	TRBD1	CAWSAGTGVRNEQFF	TGTGCCTGGAGTGCTGGGACAGGGGTCCGAAATGAGCAGTTCTTC
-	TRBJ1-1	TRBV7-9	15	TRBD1	CASSLRLQGATEAFF	TGTGCCAGCAGCTTACGACTTCAGGGGGCCACTGAAGCTTTCTTT
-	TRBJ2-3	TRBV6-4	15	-	CASSDRFLSTDTQYF	TGTGCCAGCAGTGACCGGTTTCTTAGCACAGATACGCAGTATTTT
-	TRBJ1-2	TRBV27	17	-	CASSLLGRSFANYGYTF	TGTGCCAGCAGTTTATTGGGACGGTCGTTTGCTAACTATGGCTACACCTTC
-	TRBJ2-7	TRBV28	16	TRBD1	CANSLVEGQGIGEQYF	TGTGCCAACAGTTTGGTCGAGGGACAGGGGATTGGCGAGCAGTACTTC
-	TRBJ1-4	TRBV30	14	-	CAWSVGTTNEKLFF	TGTGCCTGGAGTGTAGGAACAACTAATGAAAAACTGTTTTTT
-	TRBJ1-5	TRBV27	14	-	CASSPVDSNQPQHF	TGTGCCAGCAGTCCAGTCGACAGCAATCAGCCCCAGCATTTT
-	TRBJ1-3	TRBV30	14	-	CACQARGPGNTIYF	TGTGCCTGTCAAGCCCGGGGTCCTGGAAACACCATATATTTT
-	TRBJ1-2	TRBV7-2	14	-	CASSRWTANYGYTF	TGTGCCAGCAGTCGATGGACAGCTAACTATGGCTACACCTTC
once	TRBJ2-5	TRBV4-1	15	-	CASSQGGADQETQYF	TGCGCCAGCAGCCAAGGAGGGGCGGATCAAGAGACCCAGTACTTC
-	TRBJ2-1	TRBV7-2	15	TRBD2	CASSLFASGSNEQFF	TGTGCCAGCAGCTTATTCGCTAGCGGGAGTAATGAGCAGTTCTTC
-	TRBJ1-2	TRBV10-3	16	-	CAISDGPWNFNYGYTF	TGTGCCATCAGTGATGGACCGTGGAATTTTAACTATGGCTACACCTTC
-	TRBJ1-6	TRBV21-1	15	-	CASSKVGTGCSPLHF	TGTGCCAGCAGCAAAGTAGGGACAGGGTGTTCACCCCTCCACTTT
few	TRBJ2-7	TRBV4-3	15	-	CASSQGARGAYEQYF	TGCGCCAGCAGCCAAGGGGCCCGGGGAGCCTACGAGCAGTACTTC
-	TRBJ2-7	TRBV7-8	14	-	CASSPRAVFSEQYF	TGTGCCAGCAGCCCGCGGGCAGTTTTTTCCGAGCAGTACTTC
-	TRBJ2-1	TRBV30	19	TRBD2	CAWSAKGLAGGSSYNEQFF	TGTGCCTGGAGCGCCAAGGGACTAGCGGGAGGGAGCTCCTACAATGAGCAGTTCTTC
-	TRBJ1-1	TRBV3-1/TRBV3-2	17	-	CASSQRTWTATNTEAFF	TGTGCCAGCAGCCAAAGAACCTGGACAGCGACGAACACTGAAGCTTTCTTT
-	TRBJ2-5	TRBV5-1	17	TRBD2	CASSPGTSGRAVETQYF	TGCGCCAGCAGCCCCGGGACTAGCGGGAGGGCCGTAGAGACCCAGTACTTC
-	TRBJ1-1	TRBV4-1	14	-	CASSPEGMNTEAFF	TGCGCCAGCAGCCCCGAGGGCATGAACACTGAAGCTTTCTTT
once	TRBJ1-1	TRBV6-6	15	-	CASSYPGQLNTEAFF	TGTGCCAGCAGTTACCCCGGACAGCTCAACACTGAAGCTTTCTTT
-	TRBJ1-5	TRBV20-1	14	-	CSASRFQGSQPQHF	TGCAGTGCTAGTAGGTTCCAGGGTAGTCAGCCCCAGCATTTT
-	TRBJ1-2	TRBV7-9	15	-	CASSLGASGERGYTF	TGTGCCAGCAGCTTAGGGGCTTCAGGGGAGCGCGGCTACACCTTC
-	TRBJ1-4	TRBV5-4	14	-	CASSFPGADEKLFF	TGTGCCAGCAGCTTTCCGGGGGCAGACGAAAAACTGTTTTTT
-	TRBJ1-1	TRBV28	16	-	CASSLVYLEGETEAFF	TGTGCCAGCAGTTTGGTTTATCTCGAGGGGGAGACTGAAGCTTTCTTT
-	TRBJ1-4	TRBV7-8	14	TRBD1	CASSFYRGFEKLFF	TGTGCCAGCAGCTTCTACAGGGGGTTTGAAAAACTGTTTTTT
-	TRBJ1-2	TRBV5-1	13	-	CASSLHNAYGYTF	TGCGCCAGCAGCTTACACAACGCCTATGGCTACACCTTC
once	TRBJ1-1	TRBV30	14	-	CAWSWGAENTEAFF	TGTGCCTGGAGTTGGGGGGCCGAGAACACTGAAGCTTTCTTT
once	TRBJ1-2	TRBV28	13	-	CASSPQLNYGYTF	TGTGCCAGCAGTCCTCAGCTAAACTATGGCTACACCTTC
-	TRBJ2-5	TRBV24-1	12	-	CATSDLMETQYF	TGTGCCACCAGTGATTTGATGGAGACCCAGTACTTC
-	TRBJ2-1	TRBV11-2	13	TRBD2	CASTPPGGDEQFF	TGTGCCAGCACCCCTCCCGGGGGGGATGAGCAGTTCTTC
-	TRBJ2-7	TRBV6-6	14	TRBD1	CASSETGISYEQYF	TGTGCCAGCAGCGAGACAGGGATATCCTACGAGCAGTACTTC
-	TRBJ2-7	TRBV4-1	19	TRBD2	CASSQDFLAGGPFLYEQYF	TGCGCCAGCAGCCAAGATTTCCTAGCGGGAGGGCCTTTCCTCTACGAGCAGTACTTC
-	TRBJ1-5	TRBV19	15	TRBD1	CASKITGTGAQPQHF	TGTGCCAGTAAAATAACCGGGACAGGGGCCCAGCCCCAGCATTTT
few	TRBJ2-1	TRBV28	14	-	CASSPPGGHNEQFF	TGTGCCAGCAGCCCTCCCGGGGGTCACAATGAGCAGTTCTTC
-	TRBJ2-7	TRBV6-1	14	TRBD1	CASSEVAGGYEQYF	TGTGCCAGCAGTGAAGTGGCAGGGGGCTACGAGCAGTACTTC
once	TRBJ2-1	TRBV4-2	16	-	CASSQESAAPYNEQFF	TGTGCCAGCAGCCAAGAGTCAGCGGCGCCCTACAATGAGCAGTTCTTC
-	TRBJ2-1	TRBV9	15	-	CASTRDSQPYNEQFF	TGTGCCAGCACCAGGGACTCGCAACCTTACAATGAGCAGTTCTTC
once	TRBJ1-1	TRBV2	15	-	CASSEAWAMNTEAFF	TGTGCCAGCAGTGAAGCTTGGGCCATGAACACTGAAGCTTTCTTT